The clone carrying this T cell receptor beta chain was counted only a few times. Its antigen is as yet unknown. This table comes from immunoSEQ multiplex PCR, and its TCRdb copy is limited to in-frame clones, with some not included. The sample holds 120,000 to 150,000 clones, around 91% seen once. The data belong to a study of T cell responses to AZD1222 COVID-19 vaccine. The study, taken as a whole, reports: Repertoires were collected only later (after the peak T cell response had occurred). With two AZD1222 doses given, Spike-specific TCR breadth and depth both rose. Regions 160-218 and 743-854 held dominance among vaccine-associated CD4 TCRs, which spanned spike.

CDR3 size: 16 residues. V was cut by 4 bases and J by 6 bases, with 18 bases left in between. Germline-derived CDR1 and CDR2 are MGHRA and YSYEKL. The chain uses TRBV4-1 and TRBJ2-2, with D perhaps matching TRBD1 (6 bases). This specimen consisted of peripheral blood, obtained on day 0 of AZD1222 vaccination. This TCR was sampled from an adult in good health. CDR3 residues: CASSLDTWTVPGELFF. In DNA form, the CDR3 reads TGCGCCAGCAGCCTTGACACCTGGACAGTCCCCGGGGAGCTGTTTTTT.